The 25 T cell receptor beta chains reported below all come from one sample, sequenced in a study of cytomegalovirus exposure and HLA in healthy donors. Researchers ran the PCR with 60 Vbeta and 13 Jbeta primers. The repertoire was sequenced with immunoSEQ multiplex PCR; TCRdb's copy has only in-frame clones and lacks some. This sample has approximately 240,000 clones, with around 80% found just once. Sequencing was carried out using PBMCs. The receptors shown here come from a woman aged 40 to 49 in good health and CMV-seropositive.

This rearrangement joins TRBV2 to TRBJ1-2, with 8 bases that match TRBD1. J was trimmed by 4 bases and V by 5 bases; bases with no gene match: 6. The CDR3 is 14 amino acids. Germline V gene sequence: CDR1 SNHLY, CDR2 FYNNEI. The CDR3 reads CASSTDRETYGYTF. CDR3 bases: TGTGCCAGCAGTACGGACAGGGAAACCTATGGCTACACCTTC. Using reference TRBV2 and TRBJ1-2 for the parts outside the CDR3, the full variable domain is EPEVTQTPSHQVTQMGQEVILRCVPISNHLYFYWYRQILGQKVEFLVSFYNNEISEKSEIFDDQFSVERPDGSNFTLKIRSTKLEDSAMYFCASSTDRETYGYTFGSGTRLTVV.

The gene calls are TRBV6-6 and TRBJ2-5; the match to TRBD2 covers 8 bases. The V gene end was trimmed by 6 bases and the J gene end by 5 bases; junction bases not matched to a gene: 5. There are 13 residues in the CDR3. Germline V gene lookup returns CDR1 MNHNY and CDR2 SVGAGI (reference sequence). The CDR3 sequence: CASRDGGVETQYF. The CDR3 nucleotides are TGTGCCAGCAGAGACGGGGGGGTCGAGACCCAGTACTTC.

The chain links TRBV2 to TRBJ2-1; tentative D call: TRBD2 (6 bases). Trimming removed 2 bases from V and 2 bases from J, with 10 bases in between. Per the germline V gene, CDR1 is SNHLY and CDR2 is FYNNEI. The CDR3 sequence is 15 residues long. DNA for the CDR3: TGTGCCAGCAGTGAAAGTAGCGGAACCTACAATGAGCAGTTCTTC. It translates to CASSESSGTYNEQFF.

This clone was seen more than once but under ten times. The chain recombines TRBV11-2 with TRBJ1-2; no reliable D call. The germline CDR1 and CDR2 sequences are SGHAT and FQNNGV. V was trimmed by 6 bases and J by 8 bases, leaving 16 bases between them. There are 13 residues in the CDR3. CDR3 amino acids: CASSLSEAVGYTF. The CDR3, as DNA: TGTGCCAGCAGTCTCTCGGAGGCGGTCGGCTACACCTTC.

This clone came up a few times. This sequence joins TRBV4-2 and TRBJ2-7; 12 bases fit TRBD2. The germline gives CDR1 LGHNA, CDR2 YNFKEQ. V trimming: 1 base; J trimming: 4 bases; junction bases outside the gene matches: 8. CDR3 length equals 17 residues. Here the CDR3 reads CASSQAISSGGDYEQYF. The CDR3 DNA reads TGTGCCAGCAGCCAAGCGATTTCTAGCGGGGGGGATTACGAGCAGTACTTC.

This chain links TRBV6-6 with TRBJ1-1, with D tentatively TRBD1 (5 bases). V was pared by 5 bases and J by 1 base, with 11 bases between. Per germline, CDR1 MNHNY and CDR2 SVGAGI (reference sequence). The CDR3 spans 14 residues. The CDR3 bases are TGTGCCAGCAGTCACCGGGGGAGGAACACTGAAGCTTTCTTT. Its protein is CASSHRGRNTEAFF.

This clone was found a few times. The rearrangement links TRBV4-3 to TRBJ1-6, with a possible D match to TRBD1 (6 bases). Trimming removed 2 bases at V and 14 bases at J, with 13 bases between. The CDR3 extends over 13 amino acids. From germline, CDR1 is LGHNA and CDR2 YSLEER. The CDR3 bases are TGCGCCAGCAGCCAATACAGGGACCTAACCCTCCACTTT. Amino acids: CASSQYRDLTLHF.

The J gene is TRBJ1-6, the V gene TRBV9; 7 nucleotides line up with TRBD1. The V gene's germline CDR1 is SGDLS and CDR2 YYNGEE. The length of the CDR3 is 15 residues. V lost 3 bases and J lost 5; bases outside the gene matches: 5. This chain's CDR3 is CASSAGTENNSPLHF. The CDR3 DNA reads TGTGCCAGCAGCGCCGGGACAGAGAATAATTCACCCCTCCACTTT.

The V and J genes are TRBV21-1 and TRBJ1-2; the tabulated D call, TRBD1, remains unverified against the DNA. TRBV21-1 is classified as a pseudogene. The CDR3 has 13 amino acids. CDR3 sequence reads: CANQQGAQTGYTF. The CDR3 DNA is TGTGCCAATCAACAGGGGGCGCAGACTGGCTACACCTTC.

CDR3 coding DNA: TGTGCCAGCAGCTTAGCAGGTAACGAGCAGTACTTC. This codes for CASSLAGNEQYF. The rearrangement links TRBV11-2 to TRBJ2-7; D call uncertain. The CDR3 sequence is 12 residues long. From germline, CDR1 is SGHAT and CDR2 FQNNGV. V lost 1 base to trimming and J lost 5 bases, with 6 bases between them.

V and J are TRBV4-3 and TRBJ2-3; 13 bases match TRBD2. The CDR3 extends over 17 amino acids. V was clipped by 3 bases and J by 1 base; unmatched bases: 4. CDR1 is LGHNA, CDR2 YSLEER, per germline. CDR3 region: CASSHLGLAGGTDTQYF. CDR3 nucleotide sequence: TGCGCCAGCAGCCATCTCGGACTAGCGGGAGGCACAGATACGCAGTATTTT.

The chain employs TRBV29-1 and TRBJ2-5; 7 bases match TRBD1. The J call may be wrong; the DNA end is better matched by TRBJ2-7. The CDR3 covers 15 residues. Germline-derived CDR1 and CDR2 are SQVTM and ANQGSEA. The CDR3 protein is CSVVTSGTASYEQYF. The CDR3 bases are TGCAGCGTCGTGACCTCCGGGACAGCCTCCTACGAGCAGTACTTC.

This clone was observed a handful of times. The rearrangement joins TRBV6-6 to TRBJ1-3, with TRBD1 as a possible D gene (5 bases). V shed 2 bases and J shed 0 bases, with 8 bases lying between them. This CDR3 comprises 15 residues. Germline assignment: CDR1 MNHNY and CDR2 SVGAGI (reference sequence). The CDR3 reads CASSYTGGSGNTIYF. CDR3 nucleotide sequence: TGTGCCAGCAGTTACACGGGGGGCTCTGGAAACACCATATATTTT.

The gene calls are TRBV11-2 and TRBJ2-1, with D tentatively TRBD2 (5 bases). Germline V gene data show CDR1 as SGHAT and CDR2 as FQNNGV. This CDR3 contains 12 residues. With 0 bases removed from V and 12 bases from J, the gap between germline ends came to 9 bases. CDR3 nucleotide sequence: TGTGCCAGCAGCTTAGAGCTAGAGGGGCAGTTCTTC. Its protein product is CASSLELEGQFF.

J is TRBJ2-7 and V is TRBV5-1, with 11 positions matching TRBD1. Germline V gene data show CDR1 as SGHRS and CDR2 as YFSETQ. The CDR3 length is 15 residues. V gave up 5 bases and J gave up 0 bases; unmatched junction bases: 4. In DNA, the CDR3 is TGCGCCAGCAGAGGTGGGACAGGGGGCTCCTACGAGCAGTACTTC. Its translation: CASRGGTGGSYEQYF. The variable domain in full, completed from reference TRBV5-1 and TRBJ2-7, reads KAGVTQTPRYLIKTRGQQVTLSCSPISGHRSVSWYQQTPGQGLQFLFEYFSETQRNKGNFPGRFSGRQFSNSRSEMNVSTLELGDSALYLCASRGGTGGSYEQYFGPGTRLTVT.

The chain uses TRBV7-3 and TRBJ2-7; 7 bases map to TRBD2. This CDR3 region has 14 residues. The germline V gene has CDR1 SGHTA and CDR2 FQGTGA. Germline trimming cut 5 bases from V and 0 bases from J; bases unmatched to any gene: 4. CDR3 sequence reads: CASSHGGSSYEQYF. In DNA, the CDR3 is TGTGCCAGCAGCCACGGGGGGAGCTCCTACGAGCAGTACTTC.

The chain uses TRBV28 and TRBJ2-2, with a tentative D call TRBD2 (5 bases). The CDR3 runs to 14 residues. The ends were cut back, 6 bases at V and 5 bases at J, with 13 bases in the middle. Germline assignment: CDR1 MDHEN and CDR2 SYDVKM. The CDR3 DNA follows: TGTGCCAGCAGAACGACCCGGGGAACCGGGGAGCTGTTTTTT. This gives the protein CASRTTRGTGELFF.

The chain employs TRBV30 and TRBJ1-4; 11 bases map to TRBD1. Per germline, CDR1 GTSNPN and CDR2 SVGIG (reference sequence). The CDR3 has 15 residues. With 0 bases clipped from V and 6 bases from J, the junction kept 3 bases outside the gene matches. This CDR3 is CAWSVGQGAHEKLFF. In nucleotides, the CDR3 is TGTGCCTGGAGTGTCGGACAGGGGGCACATGAAAAACTGTTTTTT.

The chain employs TRBV27 and TRBJ2-2, with D unclear. There are 12 residues in the CDR3. CDR1 and CDR2 (germline): MNHEY, SMNVEV (reference sequence). V shed 5 bases and J shed 5 bases, with 6 bases lying between them. The CDR3: CASSPSTGELFF. The DNA of the CDR3 is TGTGCCAGCAGTCCCTCGACCGGGGAGCTGTTTTTT.

The chain combines TRBV9 with TRBJ2-7; TRBD2 aligns across 12 bases. The V and J ends lost 4 bases and 4 bases, in that order; junction bases with no gene match: 6. The CDR3 sequence is 15 residues long. From germline, CDR1 is SGDLS and CDR2 YYNGEE. The CDR3, as DNA: TGTGCCAGCAGCCCCCGGACTAGCGGGGAGTACGAGCAGTACTTC. This codes for CASSPRTSGEYEQYF.

This clone was detected ten times or more. The chain employs TRBV1 and TRBJ2-1; the D segment call TRBD1 is taken from the table without a DNA check. TRBV1 is recorded as a pseudogene. The CDR3 is 10 residues long. The CDR3 DNA reads as TGCACCAGCAGAACACCTGAGCAGTTCTTC. Residues: CTSRTPEQFF.

V is TRBV2 and J is TRBJ1-5; weak D call: TRBD1 (5 bases). The CDR3 is 15 residues long. Per the germline V gene, CDR1 is SNHLY and CDR2 is FYNNEI. V was cut by 7 bases and J by 4 bases, with 17 bases left in between. The CDR3 here is CASTSEAGRNQPQHF. The CDR3 DNA is TGTGCCAGCACCTCAGAGGCAGGGCGGAATCAGCCCCAGCATTTT.

This chain joins TRBV27 and TRBJ2-3, with a tentative D call TRBD2 (5 bases). The ends were cut back, 5 bases at V and 7 bases at J, with 13 bases in the middle. Germline assignment: CDR1 MNHEY and CDR2 SMNVEV (reference sequence). There are 13 residues in the CDR3. The CDR3 protein is CASSQSGIHTQYF. The CDR3 nucleotides are TGTGCCAGCAGTCAAAGCGGAATTCATACGCAGTATTTT.

The chain couples TRBV5-6 to TRBJ1-6; D remains unclear. The CDR3 consists of 15 residues. The V and J ends lost 0 bases and 6 bases respectively, with 10 bases between them. In germline, CDR1 is SGHDT, CDR2 YYEEEE. CDR3 region: CASSLEARPNSPLHF. The CDR3 nucleotides are TGTGCCAGCAGCTTGGAGGCCAGGCCTAATTCACCCCTCCACTTT.

V and J are TRBV5-6 and TRBJ1-4; a weak D match, TRBD1 (5 bases). From germline, CDR1 is SGHDT and CDR2 YYEEEE. The length of the CDR3 is 12 residues. V was pared by 5 bases and J by 11 bases, with 13 bases between. CDR3 coding DNA: TGTGCCAGCAGACAAAGTCGGGGGAAACTGTTTTTT. The encoded protein is CASRQSRGKLFF.